Below are 2 T cell receptor beta chains sequenced from a single sample in a study of prognosis after radiotherapy for stage I lung cancer. It was by two-round multiplex PCR that TCR beta CDR3 was amplified from genomic DNA. During first-round PCR, primers specific to each TRBV and TRBJ gene were used. A single record per CDR3 protein comes from TCRdb applying MiXCR to the multiplex PCR reads. The repertoire holds over 10,000 distinct CDR3 sequences, 47% seen once, with 25% to 35% in the top ten. The specimen comprised PBMCs, sampled before or after stereotactic body radiation therapy (not recorded which). These TCRs come from a donor over 45 with non-small cell lung cancer.

Within the sample, this clonotype is medium-sized. The V call is TRBV6-1, the J call TRBJ2-7, with TRBD2 matching 7 bases. The CDR3 extends over 15 amino acids. Germline V gives CDR1 MNHNS, CDR2 SASEGT. Trimming cost V 6 bases and J 2 bases; bases outside gene matches: 10. The CDR3 loop reads CASSPGTIKAYEQYF. The CDR3 DNA sequence: TGTGCCAGCAGCCCCGGGACTATCAAAGCCTACGAGCAGTACTTC.

By share of the sample, this clonotype is medium-sized (0.01 to 0.1%). The rearrangement uses TRBV12-5 and TRBJ2-7; TRBD2 might be the D (6 bases). The CDR3 contains 14 residues. Looked up from germline, CDR1 is LGHNT and CDR2 is FRNRAP. V gave up 2 bases and J gave up 3 bases, with 11 bases separating them. The CDR3 reads CASGLKGGNYEQYF. CDR3 DNA sequence: TGTGCTAGTGGTTTGAAGGGCGGGAACTACGAGCAGTACTTC.